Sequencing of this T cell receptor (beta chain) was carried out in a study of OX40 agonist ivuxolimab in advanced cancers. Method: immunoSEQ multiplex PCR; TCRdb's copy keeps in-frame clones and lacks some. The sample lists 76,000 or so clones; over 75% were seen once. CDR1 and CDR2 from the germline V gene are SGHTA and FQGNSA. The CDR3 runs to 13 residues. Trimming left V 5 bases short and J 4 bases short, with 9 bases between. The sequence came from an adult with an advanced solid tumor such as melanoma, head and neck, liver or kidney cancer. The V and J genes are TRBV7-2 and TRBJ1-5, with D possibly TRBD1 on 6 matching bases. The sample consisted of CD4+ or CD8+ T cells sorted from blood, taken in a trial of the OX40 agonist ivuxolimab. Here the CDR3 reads CASSPDRNQPQHF. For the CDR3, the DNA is TGTGCCAGCAGCCCGGACAGAAATCAGCCCCAGCATTTT.